This T cell receptor (beta chain) comes out of a study of shared clonotypes between healthy human individuals. Adults of Caucasian background living in Nashville, Tennessee made up all donors. This clone has a handful of counts. The deep-level immunoSEQ assay was used. Generated by immunoSEQ multiplex PCR, the TCRdb table keeps only in-frame clones and is missing some. The sample yields approximately 470,000 clones, about 78% seen once. V shed 3 bases, J shed 1 base, and the junction held 2 bases outside the gene matches. The CDR3 runs to 14 residues. The V gene's germline CDR1 is SGHVS and CDR2 FQNEAQ.

The clonotype originates from a woman between 35 and 50 years old in good health. Some clones in this sample may be carry-over from other donors' samples. This rearrangement joins TRBV7-8 to TRBJ2-5; 7 bases agree with TRBD2. The sequenced sample consisted of PBMCs. CDR3 in amino acids: CASSFSGGQETQYF. The CDR3 region has the DNA TGTGCCAGCAGCTTCTCGGGGGGCCAAGAGACCCAGTACTTC.